This TCR beta chain was sequenced in a study of cytotoxic CD8 clonotypes in ibrutinib-treated CLL. Background on the study: The response samples were taken once patients had been treated for a median of around 11 months, range 6 to 36. Sequenced samples delivered averages of around 250,000 productive templates and 87,000 or so productive rearrangements. The study, taken as a whole, reports: Baseline levels were approached again at progression, after clonality had risen at ibrutinib response.

To note about this clone: Its matching antigen is unknown.

The germline CDR1 and CDR2 sequences are DFQATT and SNEGSKA (reference sequence). The germline V and J ends were trimmed by 5 bases and 2 bases, with 7 bases remaining between them. The CDR3 covers 11 residues. Using immunoSEQ multiplex PCR, the repertoire was profiled, and TCRdb retains in-frame clones only, with some absent. The sample yields about 300,000 clones, approximately 79% seen once. Cryopreserved PBMCs were the source of approximately 2 micrograms of genomic DNA, which went to TCR beta libraries. The specimen was PBMCs, collected at disease progression, from a patient treated with ibrutinib. This chain uses TRBV20-1 with TRBJ2-7; D not certain. The clonotype originates from a human donor with chronic lymphocytic leukemia. CDR3 sequence (DNA): TGCAGTGCTCCCAGCCCCTACGAGCAGTACTTC. This translates into CSAPSPYEQYF.